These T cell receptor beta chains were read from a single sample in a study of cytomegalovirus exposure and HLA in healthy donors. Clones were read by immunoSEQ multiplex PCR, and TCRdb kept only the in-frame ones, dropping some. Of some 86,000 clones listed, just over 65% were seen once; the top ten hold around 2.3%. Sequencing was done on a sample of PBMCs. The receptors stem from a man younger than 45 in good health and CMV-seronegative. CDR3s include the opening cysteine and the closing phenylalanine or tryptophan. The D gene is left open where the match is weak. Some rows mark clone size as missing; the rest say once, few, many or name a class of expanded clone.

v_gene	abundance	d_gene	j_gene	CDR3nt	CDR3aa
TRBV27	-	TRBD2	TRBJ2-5	TGTGCCAGCAGTCTCAACTTGGGACTAGCGGAAGAGACCCAGTACTTC	CASSLNLGLAEETQYF
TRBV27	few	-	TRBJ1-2	TGTGCCAGCAGTCCGGGGGAGGGCCTAACCTCCTATGGCTACACCTTC	CASSPGEGLTSYGYTF
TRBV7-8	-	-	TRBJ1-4	TGTGCCAGCAGCTCCCTGTACGGAGGAGGTGAAAAACTGTTTTTT	CASSSLYGGGEKLFF
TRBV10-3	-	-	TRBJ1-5	TGTGCCATCAGTGAGTCCTGGAGTGAAGGGGGCAATCAGCCCCAGCATTTT	CAISESWSEGGNQPQHF
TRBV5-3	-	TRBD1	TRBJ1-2	TGTGCCAGGCTGCGCCGGGACAGGGGATTTCGGGGCTACACCTTC	CARLRRDRGFRGYTF
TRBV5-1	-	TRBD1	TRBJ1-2	TGCGCCAGCAGCTTGACAGGGGAAAGCTATGGCTACCCCTTC	CASSLTGESYGYPF
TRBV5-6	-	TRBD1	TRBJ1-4	TGTGCCAGCAGCTGGGGACAGGCTGAAAAACTGTTTTTT	CASSWGQAEKLFF
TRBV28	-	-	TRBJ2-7	TGTGCCAGCAGTCAAGCCGACAGCACCTACGAGCAGTACTTC	CASSQADSTYEQYF
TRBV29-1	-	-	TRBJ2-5	TGCAGCGTTGAAAAGGGCGGCGGGGAGACCCAGTACTTC	CSVEKGGGETQYF
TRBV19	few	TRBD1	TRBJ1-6	TGTGCCAGTAGCAGGGACAGAAGATTATCACCCCTCCACTTT	CASSRDRRLSPLHF
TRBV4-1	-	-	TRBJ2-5	TGCGCCAGCAGCCGCCTCCATATCAGCCAAGAGACCCAGTACTTC	CASSRLHISQETQYF
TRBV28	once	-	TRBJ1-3	TGTGCCAGCAGTTCGCGCTTCGGACAGCAGATCTCTGGAAACACCATATATTTT	CASSSRFGQQISGNTIYF
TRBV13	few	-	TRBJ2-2	TGTGCCAGCAGCCTCTCGGGGGTCGCCGGCGGGGAGCTGTTTTTT	CASSLSGVAGGELFF
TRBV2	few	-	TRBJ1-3	TGTGCCAGCAGAACTCATCCCAGGACAGAACTGTTCTCTGGAAACACCATATATTTT	CASRTHPRTELFSGNTIYF
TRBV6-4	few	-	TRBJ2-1	TGTGCCAGCAGTGACTCTGAGGGAGGGGGGAATGAGCAGTTCTTC	CASSDSEGGGNEQFF
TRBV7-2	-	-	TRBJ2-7	TGTGCCAGCAGCTTAGCGGGGGCCCTCTCCTACGAGCAGTACTTC	CASSLAGALSYEQYF
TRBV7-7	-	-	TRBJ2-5	TGTGCCAGCAGCGTCAGGGTCGGGCAAGAGACCCAGTACTTC	CASSVRVGQETQYF
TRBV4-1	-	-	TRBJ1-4	TGCGCCAGCAGCCTCTCCGGGGTTCCTACAACTAATGAAAAACTGTTTTTT	CASSLSGVPTTNEKLFF
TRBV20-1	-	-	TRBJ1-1	TGCAGTGCTAGAGATGCTTATCAGTGTTTCTTT	CSARDAYQCFF
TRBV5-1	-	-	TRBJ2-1	TGCGCCAGCGGATCCGGGACTTTCGCCTATGAGCAGTTCTTC	CASGSGTFAYEQFF
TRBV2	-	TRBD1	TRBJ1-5	TGTGCCAGCAGTGAAGCCGGGACAGTCCGACAGCCCCAGCATTTT	CASSEAGTVRQPQHF
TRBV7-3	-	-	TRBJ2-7	TGTGCCAGCAGCTTAAATGAGGCGTCCCCCGAGCAGTACTTC	CASSLNEASPEQYF
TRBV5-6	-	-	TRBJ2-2	TGTGCCAGCAGCCCACTAGCTATCACCGGGGAGCTGTTTTTT	CASSPLAITGELFF
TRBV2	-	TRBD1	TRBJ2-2	TGTGCCAGCACCCCACAAGGACAGGGGTGGGCCGGGGAGCTGTTTTTT	CASTPQGQGWAGELFF
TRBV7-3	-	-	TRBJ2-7	TGTGCCAGCAGCTCAGAGCCGGGACTCGGCTACGAGCAGTACTTC	CASSSEPGLGYEQYF
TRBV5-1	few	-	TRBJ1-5	TGCGCCAGCAGCCCCGGGACAACTAGCAATCAGCCCCAGCATTTT	CASSPGTTSNQPQHF
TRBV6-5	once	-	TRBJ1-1	TGTGCCAGCAGTTTGGCCGGGACAGAAGCTTTCTTT	CASSLAGTEAFF
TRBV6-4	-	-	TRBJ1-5	TGTGCCAGCCCTGGGGCGACACCCGAAAATCAGCCCCAGCATTTT	CASPGATPENQPQHF
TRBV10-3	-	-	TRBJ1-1	TGTGCCATCAGTGAGGGGGAGGGCACTGAAGCTTTCTTT	CAISEGEGTEAFF
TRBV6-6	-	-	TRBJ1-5	TGTGCCAGCAGCCAAATGATAGGGGGAAATCAGCCCCAGCATTTT	CASSQMIGGNQPQHF
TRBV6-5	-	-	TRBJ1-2	TGTGCCACCGCGATACCGACAGGCTATGGCTACACCTTC	CATAIPTGYGYTF
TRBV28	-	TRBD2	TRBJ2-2	TGTGCCAGCGGAATACTAGCGGGAGGATATAACACCGGGGAGCTGTTTTTT	CASGILAGGYNTGELFF
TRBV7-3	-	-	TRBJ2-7	TGTGCCAGCAGCGAGACAGCTCTTTACGAGCAGTACTTC	CASSETALYEQYF
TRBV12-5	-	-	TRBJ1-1	TGTGCTAGTGGTTTCGGGGGAGCGAACACTGAAGCTTTCTTT	CASGFGGANTEAFF
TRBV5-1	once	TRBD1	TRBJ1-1	TGCGCCAGCAGTTCCTCTTCCCCTGGGACAGGGGGATCTGAAGCTTTCTTT	CASSSSSPGTGGSEAFF
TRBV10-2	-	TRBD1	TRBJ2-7	TGCGCCAGCAGACCGGGACAGGGAACCTACGAGCAGTACTTC	CASRPGQGTYEQYF
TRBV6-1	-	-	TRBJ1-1	TGTGCCAGCAGTGGGCGGGATGGGATGAACACTGAAGCTTTCTTT	CASSGRDGMNTEAFF
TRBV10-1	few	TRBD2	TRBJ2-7	TGCGCCAGCCTATTCCCGGGACTAGCGGGATCATCCTCCTACGAGCAGTACTTC	CASLFPGLAGSSSYEQYF
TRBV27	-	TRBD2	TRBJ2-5	TGTGCCAGCAGTCCTACCCGGGGGACTAGCGGGAGGGGAGAGACCCAGTACTTC	CASSPTRGTSGRGETQYF
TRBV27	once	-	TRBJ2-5	TGTGCCAGCAGTTTAGGCAGGTATAAACAAGAGACCCAGTACTTC	CASSLGRYKQETQYF
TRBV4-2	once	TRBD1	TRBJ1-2	TGTGCCAGCAGCCAAGGCGACAGGGCTGGCTATGGCTACACCTTC	CASSQGDRAGYGYTF
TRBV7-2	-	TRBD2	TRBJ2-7	TGTGCCAGCAGCCGAACCGGGACTAGCGACGAGCAGTACTTC	CASSRTGTSDEQYF
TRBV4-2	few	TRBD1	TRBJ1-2	TGTGCCAGCAGCCAAGAGGAGGGGGCGAGCTATGGCTACACCTTC	CASSQEEGASYGYTF
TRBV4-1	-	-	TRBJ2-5	TGCGCCAGCAGCCAAGATTCGTCGTTCCAAGAGACCCAGTACTTC	CASSQDSSFQETQYF
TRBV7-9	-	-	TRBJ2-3	TGTGCCAGCAGCCCCTCAATAGACAAGATCTTCACAGATACGCAGTATTTT	CASSPSIDKIFTDTQYF
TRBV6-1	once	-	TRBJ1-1	TGTGCCAGCAGCCTGTCGACAGGGAACACTGAAGCTTTCTTT	CASSLSTGNTEAFF
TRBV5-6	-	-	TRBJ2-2	TGTGCCAGCGGGGTAGCGGTCACCGGGGAGCTGTTTTTT	CASGVAVTGELFF
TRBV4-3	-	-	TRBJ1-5	TGCGCCAGCAGCCAAGATACCACAGCTCCCTCCCCCCAGCATTTT	CASSQDTTAPSPQHF
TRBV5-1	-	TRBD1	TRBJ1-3	TGCGCCAGCAGCTTGGAGGCCAGGGGGCCTGGAAACACCATATATTTT	CASSLEARGPGNTIYF